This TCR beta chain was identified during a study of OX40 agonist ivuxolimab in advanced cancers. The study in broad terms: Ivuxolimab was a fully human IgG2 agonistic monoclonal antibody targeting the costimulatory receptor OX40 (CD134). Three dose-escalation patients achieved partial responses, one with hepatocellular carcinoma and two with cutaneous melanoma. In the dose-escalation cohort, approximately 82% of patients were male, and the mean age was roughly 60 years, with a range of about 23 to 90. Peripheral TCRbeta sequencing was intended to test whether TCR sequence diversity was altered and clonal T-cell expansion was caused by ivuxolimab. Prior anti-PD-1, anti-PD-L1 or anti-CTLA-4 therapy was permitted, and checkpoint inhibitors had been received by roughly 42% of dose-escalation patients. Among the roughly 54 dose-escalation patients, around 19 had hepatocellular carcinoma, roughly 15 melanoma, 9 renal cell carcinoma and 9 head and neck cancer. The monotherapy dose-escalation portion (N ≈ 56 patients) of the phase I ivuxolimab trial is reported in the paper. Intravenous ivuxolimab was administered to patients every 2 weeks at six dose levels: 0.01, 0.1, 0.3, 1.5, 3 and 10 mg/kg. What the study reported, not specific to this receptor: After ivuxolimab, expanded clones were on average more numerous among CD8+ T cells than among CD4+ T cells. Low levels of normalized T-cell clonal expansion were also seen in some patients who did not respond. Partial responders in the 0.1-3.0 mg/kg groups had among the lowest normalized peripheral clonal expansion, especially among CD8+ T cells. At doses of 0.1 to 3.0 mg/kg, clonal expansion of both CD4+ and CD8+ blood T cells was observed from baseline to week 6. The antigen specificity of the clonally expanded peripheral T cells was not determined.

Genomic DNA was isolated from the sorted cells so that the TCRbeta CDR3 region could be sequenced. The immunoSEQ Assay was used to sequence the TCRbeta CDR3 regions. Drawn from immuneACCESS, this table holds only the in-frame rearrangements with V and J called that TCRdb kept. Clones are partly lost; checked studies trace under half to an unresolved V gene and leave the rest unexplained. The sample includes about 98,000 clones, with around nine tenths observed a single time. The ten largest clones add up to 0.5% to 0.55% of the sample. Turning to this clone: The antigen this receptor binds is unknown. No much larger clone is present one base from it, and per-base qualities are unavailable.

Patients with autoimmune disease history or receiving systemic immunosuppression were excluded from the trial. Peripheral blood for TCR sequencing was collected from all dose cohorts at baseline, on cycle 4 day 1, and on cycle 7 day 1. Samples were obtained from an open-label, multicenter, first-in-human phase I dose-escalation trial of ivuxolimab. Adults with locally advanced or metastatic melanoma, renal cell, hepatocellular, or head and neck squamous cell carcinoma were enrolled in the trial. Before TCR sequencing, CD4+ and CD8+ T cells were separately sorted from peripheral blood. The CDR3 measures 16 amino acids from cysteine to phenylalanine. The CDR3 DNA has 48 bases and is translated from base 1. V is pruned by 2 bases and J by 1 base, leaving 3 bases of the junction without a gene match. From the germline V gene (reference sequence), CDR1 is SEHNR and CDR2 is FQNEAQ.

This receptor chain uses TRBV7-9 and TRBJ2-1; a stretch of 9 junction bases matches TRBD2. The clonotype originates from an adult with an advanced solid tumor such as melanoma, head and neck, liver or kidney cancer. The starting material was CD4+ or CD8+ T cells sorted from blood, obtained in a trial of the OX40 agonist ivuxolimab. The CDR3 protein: CASSLWLAGSYNEQFF. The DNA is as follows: TGTGCCAGCAGCTTATGGCTAGCGGGGTCCTACAATGAGCAGTTCTTC. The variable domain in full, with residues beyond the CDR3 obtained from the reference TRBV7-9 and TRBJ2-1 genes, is DTGVSQNPRHKITKRGQNVTFRCDPISEHNRLYWYRQTLGQGPEFLTYFQNEAQLEKSRLLSDRFSAERPKGSFSTLEIQRTEQGDSAMYLCASSLWLAGSYNEQFFGPGTRLTVL.